These 17 T cell receptor beta chains were sequenced from one sample in a study of blood T cell repertoires in COVID-19. Repertoires were generated with immunoSEQ multiplex PCR, while TCRdb's copy carries only in-frame clones and drops some. The top ten hold approximately 8% of the sample, which has some 200,000 clones, roughly 81% seen once. Sequenced: peripheral blood. The receptor set was obtained from a woman in her forties or fifties with active or convalescent COVID-19.

The chain links TRBV19 to TRBJ1-5; D not certain. Trimming took 3 bases from V and 6 from J, leaving 12 bases between them. Germline loops: CDR1 LNHDA, CDR2 SQIVND (reference sequence). The CDR3 contains 14 residues. CDR3 amino acids: CASSMLGLGQPQHF. The CDR3 DNA reads TGTGCCAGTAGTATGCTAGGTTTGGGTCAGCCCCAGCATTTT.

The chain combines TRBV5-4 with TRBJ2-3; TRBD1 matches at 7 bases. The CDR3 has 14 residues. With V trimmed by 4 bases and J by 4 bases, 6 bases remained unmatched. Germline CDR1 reads SGHNT; CDR2 reads YYREEE (reference sequence). For the CDR3, the DNA is TGTGCCAGCAGCCCCCAGGGGGTCGCAGATACGCAGTATTTT. Protein product: CASSPQGVADTQYF.

The chain uses TRBV6-1 and TRBJ1-1; no clear D. The CDR3 sequence is 16 residues long. The germline V gene encodes CDR1 MNHNS and CDR2 SASEGT. Trimming stripped 2 bases from V and 6 bases from J, with 19 bases between. In DNA, the CDR3 is TGTGCCAGCAGTGAAACTTGGGAGAAGCGGGAGCCTGAAGCTTTCTTT. Its translation is CASSETWEKREPEAFF.

V usage is TRBV6-5 and J usage is TRBJ1-2; 12 positions match TRBD1. The germline V gene encodes CDR1 MNHEY and CDR2 SVGAGI. The CDR3 has 14 amino acids. Trimming removed 5 bases from V and 7 bases from J; junction bases left unmatched: 5. The CDR3 loop is CASSQGQGASGYTF. CDR3 nucleotide sequence: TGTGCCAGCAGTCAGGGACAGGGGGCCTCTGGCTACACCTTC.

V usage is TRBV18 and J usage is TRBJ2-1; no clear D. There are 13 residues in the CDR3. Germline V gives CDR1 KGHSH, CDR2 LQKENI. The V gene lost 6 bases and the J gene lost 12 bases, with 18 bases spanning the gap. The CDR3 loop is CASSSVLYSPQFF. The CDR3 nucleotides are TGTGCCAGCTCTTCCGTTCTCTACTCCCCGCAGTTCTTC.

This chain connects TRBV7-2 to TRBJ1-4, with TRBD1 as a possible D gene (5 bases). The CDR3 is 14 residues long. V gave up 4 bases and J gave up 2 bases, with 8 bases separating them. Germline V gene sequence: CDR1 SGHTA, CDR2 FQGNSA. The CDR3 sequence: CASSWTPTNEKLFF. In DNA, the CDR3 is TGTGCCAGCAGCTGGACACCCACTAATGAAAAACTGTTTTTT.

The chain uses TRBV28 and TRBJ2-4; 7 positions match TRBD1. This CDR3 is built from 19 residues. Losses at the gene ends were 5 bases for V and 0 bases for J; bases not matched to a gene: 16. The V gene's germline CDR1 is MDHEN and CDR2 SYDVKM. CDR3 protein: CASSPPSGQAAIAKNIQYF. DNA of the CDR3: TGTGCCAGCAGTCCGCCAAGCGGACAGGCTGCTATAGCCAAAAACATTCAGTACTTC.

The chain combines TRBV2 with TRBJ1-5; TRBD1 aligns across 9 bases. The CDR3 runs to 15 residues. Germline loops: CDR1 SNHLY, CDR2 FYNNEI. V dropped 5 bases and J dropped 5; count of bases not matched to a gene: 7. CDR3 sequence: CASSLGQGFYQPQHF. The CDR3 DNA reads as TGTGCCAGCAGTTTGGGACAGGGCTTCTATCAGCCCCAGCATTTT.

This clone showed up just a few times. The J gene is TRBJ1-2, the V gene TRBV6-1; TRBD1 agrees at 7 bases. CDR1 is MNHNS and CDR2 is SASEGT in the germline V gene. The CDR3 runs to 14 residues. The V segment lost 3 bases and the J segment 3 bases; nucleotides outside the gene matches: 4. The CDR3 region has the DNA TGTGCCAGCAGTGATTTTCAGGGGGACTATGGCTACACCTTC. Amino acids: CASSDFQGDYGYTF.

The chain employs TRBV28 and TRBJ1-1; 7 nucleotides line up with TRBD1. V dropped 8 bases and J dropped 0; count of bases not matched to a gene: 15. Per the germline V gene, CDR1 is MDHEN and CDR2 is SYDVKM. The CDR3 runs 17 residues. For the CDR3, the DNA is TGTGCCAGCCCCCCTCCCGGGAACAGGGGCATGAACACTGAAGCTTTCTTT. Protein product: CASPPPGNRGMNTEAFF.

The gene calls are TRBV6-6 and TRBJ1-2; D may be TRBD1 (6 bases). The germline V gene has CDR1 MNHNY and CDR2 SVGAGI (reference sequence). Trimming removed 7 bases at V and 8 bases at J, with 20 bases between. The CDR3 runs 14 residues. CDR3 DNA sequence: TGTGCCAGCATCAGGGGTGGGGGCGAGGGCGGCTACACCTTC. Protein: CASIRGGGEGGYTF.

The chain couples TRBV5-1 to TRBJ1-1, with 9 bases matching TRBD1. CDR1 and CDR2 (germline): SGHRS, YFSETQ. V was clipped by 5 bases and J by 3 bases; unmatched bases: 8. The CDR3 is made up of 15 amino acids. The CDR3 protein is CASRGDRALDTEAFF. The DNA for the CDR3 is TGCGCCAGCAGGGGGGACAGGGCCTTAGACACTGAAGCTTTCTTT.

The V and J genes are TRBV11-2 and TRBJ2-5, with a weak D call TRBD2 (6 bases). The CDR3 totals 14 residues. Trimming shortened V by 4 bases and J by 5 bases, and 14 bases separated the two germline ends. Germline CDR1 is SGHAT and CDR2 is FQNNGV. CDR3 nucleotide sequence: TGTGCCAGCAGCTACCAGAGGGCGGGGGAGACCCAGTACTTC. This encodes CASSYQRAGETQYF.

The chain carries TRBV5-1 and TRBJ2-1; 13 bases align to TRBD2. CDR1 is SGHRS and CDR2 is YFSETQ in the germline V gene. Unmatched junction bases numbered 6, after V lost 0 bases and J lost 6 bases. The CDR3 spans 17 residues. The CDR3 here is CASSLAVLAGGLNEQFF. Here the CDR3 DNA reads TGCGCCAGCAGCTTGGCCGTACTAGCGGGGGGGCTCAATGAGCAGTTCTTC. Full variable domain (missing parts from reference TRBV5-1 and TRBJ2-1): KAGVTQTPRYLIKTRGQQVTLSCSPISGHRSVSWYQQTPGQGLQFLFEYFSETQRNKGNFPGRFSGRQFSNSRSEMNVSTLELGDSALYLCASSLAVLAGGLNEQFFGPGTRLTVL.

The rearrangement joins TRBV19 to TRBJ1-4; no clear D. Trimming took off 4 bases at V and 6 bases at J, with 12 bases between the two ends. CDR3 size: 14 residues. Germline values: CDR1 LNHDA, CDR2 SQIVND (reference sequence). The CDR3 spells CASSRRRVDEKLFF. CDR3 DNA sequence: TGTGCCAGTAGTAGGCGGAGAGTTGATGAAAAACTGTTTTTT.

This sequence joins TRBV10-1 and TRBJ2-1; TRBD2 agrees at 9 bases. The germline gives CDR1 WNHNN, CDR2 SYGVQD (reference sequence). V lost 1 base to trimming and J lost 12 bases; unmatched junction nucleotides: 10. The CDR3 covers 15 residues. CDR3 in DNA: TGCGCCAGCAGTGAGTGGAGGAGCGGGAGGCCGGGGCAGTTCTTC. Translated, it gives CASSEWRSGRPGQFF.

The chain carries TRBV10-3 and TRBJ1-3; D is unresolved. V was cut by 7 bases and J by 0 bases, with 7 bases left in between. This CDR3 spans 13 amino acids. Per the germline V gene, CDR1 is ENHRY and CDR2 is SYGVKD. In DNA form, the CDR3 reads TGTGCCATCACTGGCAGCTCTGGAAACACCATATATTTT. It yields the protein CAITGSSGNTIYF.